The 15 T cell receptor beta chains given below trace back to one sample, sequenced in a study of blood T cell repertoires in COVID-19 (dated by TCRdb to the early 2020s). The protocol used for the library was the immunoSEQ multiplex PCR assay. The clones in this table, taken by TCRdb from immuneACCESS, are in-frame only. Not every clone is retained; where verified, under half of the shortfall comes from an unresolved V gene, and the cause of the rest is unknown. For this sample the table gives 200,000 to 250,000 clones, of which about 79% were detected only once. The leading ten clones occupy approximately 10% of the sample. The sequenced sample consisted of peripheral blood. The receptors shown here come from a man aged 50-60 years with active or convalescent COVID-19.

The chain joins TRBV14 to TRBJ2-5, with D uncertain. The V gene's germline CDR1 is SGHDN and CDR2 FVKESK. Trimming cost V 0 bases and J 5 bases, with 10 bases left between them. The CDR3 covers 14 residues. The CDR3 nucleotides read TGTGCCAGCAGCCAAGACGTGGCCTGGGAGACCCAGTACTTC. Translation gives CASSQDVAWETQYF.

This clone was found once. This chain links TRBV5-1 with TRBJ1-4; a possible D gene is TRBD1 (5 bases). Germline values: CDR1 SGHRS, CDR2 YFSETQ. The CDR3 extends over 16 amino acids. V was trimmed by 4 bases and J by 3 bases, leaving 16 bases between them. The CDR3 spells CASSGEPGLPNEKLFF. As DNA, the CDR3 is TGCGCCAGCAGCGGGGAACCGGGACTGCCTAATGAAAAACTGTTTTTT.

This chain joins TRBV7-9 and TRBJ2-1, with D maybe TRBD2 (6 bases). This CDR3 spans 16 amino acids. Between the trimmed V and J ends, which lost 5 bases and 0 bases, there was a span of 14 bases. CDR1 is SEHNR, CDR2 FQNEAQ, per germline (reference sequence). The chain's CDR3 is CASSPDTGSSYNEQFF. The CDR3 nucleotides read TGTGCCAGCAGCCCCGACACCGGGAGCTCCTACAATGAGCAGTTCTTC.

This chain uses TRBV9 with TRBJ2-1; D remains ambiguous. The CDR3 length is 13 residues. V lost 0 bases and J lost 4, with 5 bases in between. Germline V CDR1 and CDR2: SGDLS, YYNGEE. The CDR3 loop reads CASSVAQYNEQFF. The DNA of the CDR3 is TGTGCCAGCAGCGTAGCCCAGTACAATGAGCAGTTCTTC.

The V call is TRBV18, the J call TRBJ1-5, with 11 bases matching TRBD1. Trimming at V came to 2 bases and at J to 6 bases, leaving 3 bases not matched to a gene. The CDR3 is made up of 15 amino acids. Germline V gene sequence: CDR1 KGHSH, CDR2 LQKENI. The CDR3: CASSPGTGGGQPQHF. Here the CDR3 DNA reads TGTGCCAGCTCACCAGGGACAGGGGGAGGTCAGCCCCAGCATTTT.

The rearrangement joins TRBV2 to TRBJ2-7, with 8 bases fitting TRBD1. The ends lost 2 bases at V and 1 base at J; junction bases unmatched: 10. The length of the CDR3 is 17 residues. CDR1 is SNHLY, CDR2 FYNNEI, per germline. CDR3 residues: CASSESMGTGGSYEQYV. The CDR3 nucleotides read TGTGCCAGCAGTGAAAGTATGGGGACAGGAGGGTCCTACGAGCAGTACGTC.

This chain uses TRBV11-2 with TRBJ2-3, with 7 nucleotides matching TRBD2. Losses at the gene ends were 3 bases for V and 6 bases for J; bases not matched to a gene: 3. The CDR3 totals 13 residues. Germline lookup yields CDR1 SGHAT and CDR2 FQNNGV. CDR3 coding DNA: TGTGCCAGCAGCTTCGACGGGGGGGATACGCAGTATTTT. Protein product: CASSFDGGDTQYF.

Ten or more counts support this clone. The chain is built from TRBV11-2 and TRBJ2-2; 7 bases are shared with TRBD1. CDR1 is SGHAT and CDR2 is FQNNGV in the germline V gene. V lost 5 bases, J lost 3 bases, and 6 bases stayed unmatched. The CDR3 runs 15 residues. In nucleotides, the CDR3 is TGTGCCAGCAGCCCCGGGACAGCCTACACCGGGGAGCTGTTTTTT. Its translation: CASSPGTAYTGELFF.

This clone has just a few counts. This chain uses TRBV5-1 with TRBJ1-4; TRBD1 is a possible D gene (5 bases). The V end was cut by 4 bases, the J end by 12 bases, with 22 bases between. CDR1 and CDR2 (germline): SGHRS, YFSETQ. The CDR3 runs to 15 residues. CDR3 nucleotides: TGCGCCAGCAGCGCTGGAGTCGGACACCAGGCGGAACTGTTTTTT. Protein: CASSAGVGHQAELFF.

The V gene is TRBV6-2 or TRBV6-3, the J gene TRBJ1-2; D gene ambiguous. The V and J ends lost 2 bases and 2 bases respectively, with 12 bases between them. The CDR3 has 15 amino acids. The germline CDR1 and CDR2 sequences are MNHEY and SVGEGT. The CDR3 here is CASSYPGLLNYGYTF. In nucleotides, the CDR3 is TGTGCCAGCAGTTACCCCGGACTGCTGAACTATGGCTACACCTTC.

The chain carries TRBV4-1 and TRBJ2-7, with a weak D call TRBD2 (7 bases). The CDR3 consists of 15 residues. Trimming took 0 bases from V and 3 from J, leaving 12 bases between them. CDR1 is MGHRA and CDR2 is YSYEKL in the germline V gene. CDR3 sequence (DNA): TGCGCCAGCAGCCAAGATGGGGGGGGCTACTACGAGCAGTACTTC. It translates to CASSQDGGGYYEQYF.

The chain employs TRBV14 and TRBJ2-2; 7 nucleotides line up with TRBD1. Germline assignment: CDR1 SGHDN and CDR2 FVKESK. V was pared by 5 bases and J by 1 base, with 13 bases of the junction left unmatched. The CDR3 covers 18 residues. The chain's CDR3 is CASSTRQGPIKNTGELFF. As DNA, the CDR3 is TGTGCCAGCAGCACACGACAGGGCCCGATAAAGAACACCGGGGAGCTGTTTTTT. Based on the CDR3 plus reference TRBV14 and TRBJ2-2, the full variable domain is EAGVTQFPSHSVIEKGQTVTLRCDPISGHDNLYWYRRVMGKEIKFLLHFVKESKQDESGMPNNRFLAERTGGTYSTLKVQPAELEDSGVYFCASSTRQGPIKNTGELFFGEGSRLTVL.

This sequence joins TRBV18 and TRBJ1-6; the D gene is possibly TRBD1 (5 bases). Germline CDR1 and CDR2: KGHSH and LQKENI. CDR3 length equals 16 residues. V was clipped by 3 bases and J by 14 bases, with 23 bases between them. The CDR3, as DNA: TGTGCCAGCTCACCTGGGACTGCCGCTAGGAGATTCACCCTCCACTTT. Its translation is CASSPGTAARRFTLHF.

The V and J genes are TRBV7-7 and TRBJ1-1; 12 positions agree with TRBD1. Germline CDR1 is SSHAT and CDR2 is FNYEAQ (reference sequence). This CDR3 comprises 16 residues. Germline trimming cut 5 bases from V and 4 bases from J; bases unmatched to any gene: 8. The DNA for the CDR3 is TGTGCCAGCAGCGGGGGACAGGGGGCTACCTCCACTGAAGCTTTCTTT. This codes for CASSGGQGATSTEAFF.

J is TRBJ2-2 and V is TRBV10-2; 8 bases line up with TRBD2. Trimming at V came to 6 bases and at J to 7 bases, leaving 10 bases not matched to a gene. This CDR3 is 15 amino acids long. CDR1 and CDR2 (germline): WSHSY, SAAADI. The CDR3 here is CASRRAGRGIGELFF. DNA for the CDR3: TGCGCCAGCAGACGCGCCGGGAGGGGGATCGGGGAGCTGTTTTTT.